The rows below give T cell receptor beta chains drawn from one sample of a study of CD8 T cells in ankylosing spondylitis. TCRdb passed the 5' RACE reads through MiXCR, listing each CDR3 protein once. The sample has about 240,000 distinct CDR3 sequences, around 9.1% seen once. Material for sequencing was blood, either unsorted or a sorted T cell fraction (not recorded which). All receptors derive from a male donor with ankylosing spondylitis or in good health (not recorded which). Each CDR3 is given with its conserved first and last residue. The D gene is left open where the match is weak. The size of a clone is reported for some rows only, either as once, few or many, or as a class for expanded clones.

J	V	D	size	CDR3	DNA
TRBJ2-7	TRBV20-1	TRBD2	many	CSASGTSGRVDEQYF	TGCAGTGCTAGTGGGACTAGCGGGAGGGTGGACGAGCAGTACTTC
TRBJ2-7	TRBV5-1	TRBD1	many	CASRWDSYYEQYF	TGCGCCAGCAGATGGGACAGTTACTACGAGCAGTACTTC
TRBJ2-7	TRBV7-2	-	few	CASSPSTGPYEQYF	TGTGCCAGCAGCCCCAGCACAGGACCCTACGAGCAGTACTTC
TRBJ1-1	TRBV30	-	-	CAWRFVGTEAFF	TGTGCCTGGAGATTTGTGGGGACTGAAGCTTTCTTT
TRBJ2-1	TRBV5-1	-	-	CASSPDPGEPYNEQFF	TGCGCCAGCAGCCCAGACCCAGGGGAACCCTACAATGAGCAGTTCTTC
TRBJ1-2	TRBV20-1	-	few	CSARDWSSYGYTF	TGCAGTGCTAGAGATTGGTCCAGCTATGGCTACACCTTC
TRBJ1-2	TRBV7-2	TRBD1	few	CASSLGGTGGYGYTF	TGTGCCAGCAGCTTAGGAGGGACAGGGGGCTATGGCTACACCTTC
TRBJ1-5	TRBV7-2	-	many	CASSFRNQPQHF	TGTGCCAGCAGCTTTCGGAACCAGCCCCAGCATTTT
TRBJ2-3	TRBV12-3/TRBV12-4	TRBD1	-	CASSLGGTGRTDTQYF	TGTGCCAGCAGTCTGGGCGGGACAGGGAGGACAGATACGCAGTATTTT
TRBJ2-3	TRBV5-1	-	-	CASSSGISSDTQYF	TGCGCCAGCAGTTCTGGGATTTCATCAGATACGCAGTATTTT
TRBJ2-2	TRBV4-3	-	many	CASSQDRTDDTGELFF	TGCGCCAGCAGCCAAGATCGGACAGATGACACCGGGGAGCTGTTTTTT
TRBJ2-7	TRBV7-9	-	many	CASSLGPGIYEQYF	TGTGCCAGCAGCTTAGGTCCAGGGATTTACGAGCAGTACTTC
TRBJ2-1	TRBV6-5	TRBD2	-	CASSYPVRGEQSF	TGTGCCAGCAGTTACCCTGTCCGGGGGGAGCAGTCCTTC
TRBJ2-7	TRBV7-8	-	-	CASSYRTAYEQYF	TGTGCCAGCAGCTACCGGACAGCCTACGAGCAGTACTTC
TRBJ1-5	TRBV4-3	-	many	CASSQGRGSNQPQHF	TGCGCCAGCAGCCAAGGCAGGGGTAGCAATCAGCCCCAGCATTTT
TRBJ2-7	TRBV6-5	-	many	CASSYSRVYEQYF	TGTGCCAGCAGTTACTCGAGGGTTTACGAGCAGTACTTC
TRBJ2-7	TRBV7-2	TRBD2	many	CASSLGTSRNEQYF	TGTGCCAGCAGCTTAGGGACTAGCCGAAACGAGCAGTACTTC
TRBJ2-7	TRBV30	-	many	CAWSVGGQYEQYF	TGTGCCTGGAGTGTTGGAGGTCAGTACGAGCAGTACTTC
TRBJ2-5	TRBV6-1	TRBD1	-	CASSSNTGAGQETQYF	TGTGCCAGCAGCTCCAATACAGGGGCAGGACAAGAGACCCAGTACTTC
TRBJ1-4	TRBV7-2	-	many	CASSRALRSNEKLFF	TGTGCCAGCAGCCGGGCCCTACGATCTAATGAAAAACTGTTTTTT
TRBJ1-1	TRBV7-9	TRBD1	many	CASSAETGRNTEAFF	TGTGCCAGCAGCGCCGAGACAGGGAGGAACACTGAAGCTTTCTTT
TRBJ2-7	TRBV29-1	TRBD2	many	CSVEETSGGSYEQYF	TGCAGCGTTGAAGAGACTAGCGGGGGATCCTACGAGCAGTACTTC
TRBJ2-7	TRBV5-6	-	-	CASSPTTNSAHEQYF	TGTGCCAGCAGCCCCACAACAAACTCCGCCCACGAGCAGTACTTC
TRBJ2-7	TRBV10-2	-	-	CASSEWGGYEQYF	TGCGCCAGCAGCGAGTGGGGCGGATACGAGCAGTACTTC
TRBJ2-3	TRBV7-9	TRBD2	many	CASRKAGLITDTQYF	TGTGCCAGCAGAAAAGCGGGATTGATTACAGATACGCAGTATTTT
TRBJ2-5	TRBV29-1	-	once	CSARSAWGEETQYF	TGCAGCGCCAGGTCAGCTTGGGGGGAGGAGACCCAGTACTTC
TRBJ2-7	TRBV5-5	-	few	CASSFDWASGEQYF	TGTGCCAGCAGCTTTGATTGGGCCTCGGGGGAGCAGTACTTC
TRBJ2-5	TRBV25-1	TRBD2	few	CASSLSQREKGETQYF	TGTGCCAGCAGTCTGTCGCAGCGGGAGAAGGGCGAGACCCAGTACTTC
TRBJ2-3	TRBV10-3	TRBD2	few	CAIRDERGSTDTQYF	TGTGCCATCCGGGATGAGCGGGGGAGCACAGATACGCAGTATTTT
TRBJ1-1	TRBV10-3	-	many	CAIRATAMNTEAFF	TGTGCCATCAGGGCGACAGCTATGAACACTGAAGCTTTCTTT
TRBJ2-1	TRBV7-2	TRBD2	-	CASSDGTSGMHEQFF	TGTGCCAGCAGCGATGGGACTAGCGGTATGCATGAGCAGTTCTTC
TRBJ2-1	TRBV7-8	TRBD2	many	CASRLKAGDYNEQFF	TGTGCCAGCAGGTTAAAAGCGGGAGACTACAATGAGCAGTTCTTC
TRBJ1-5	TRBV10-3	TRBD1	many	CAISGPGQGSPQHF	TGTGCCATCAGTGGTCCGGGACAGGGTAGTCCCCAGCATTTT
TRBJ2-3	TRBV12-3/TRBV12-4	-	many	CASSPFGQVADTQYF	TGTGCCAGCAGTCCATTCGGACAAGTGGCAGATACGCAGTATTTT
TRBJ1-2	TRBV4-3	TRBD1	many	CASSQDLRTGYGYTF	TGCGCCAGCAGCCAAGATCTACGGACAGGGTATGGCTACACCTTC
TRBJ2-2	TRBV5-6	-	many	CASSFPYTGELFF	TGTGCCAGCAGCTTTCCATACACCGGGGAGCTGTTTTTT
TRBJ1-1	TRBV7-9	TRBD1	few	CASTQGEGVYTEAFF	TGTGCCAGCACCCAGGGGGAGGGGGTTTACACTGAAGCTTTCTTT
TRBJ2-7	TRBV19	TRBD1	-	CASRDRGYSYEQYF	TGTGCCAGTAGGGACAGGGGCTACTCCTACGAGCAGTACTTC
TRBJ1-5	TRBV3-1	-	-	CASSQDFGNHQPQHF	TGTGCCAGCAGCCAAGATTTCGGGAACCATCAGCCCCAGCATTTT
TRBJ2-1	TRBV27	-	few	CASSNSGDPTYNEQFF	TGTGCCAGCAGTAACTCAGGGGACCCGACCTACAATGAGCAGTTCTTC